The sample holds a few counts of the clone carrying this T cell receptor beta chain. The antigen is not known. TCRdb re-called the 5' RACE reads through MiXCR, storing one row per CDR3 protein. This sample has roughly 230,000 distinct CDR3 sequences; under 8.5% occur once, and the top ten carry roughly 5%. The source of the sample is a study of CD8 T cells in ankylosing spondylitis. Notes on the study in general: Made up of under ten highly homologous variants, a TCR beta motif appeared characteristic of ankylosing spondylitis blood.

Germline V gene data show CDR1 as MNHEY and CDR2 as SVGEGT. V shed 3 bases, J shed 9 bases, and the junction held 9 bases outside the gene matches. The CDR3 contains 15 residues. The source of this sequence is a female donor with ankylosing spondylitis or in good health (not recorded which). Sequencing was performed on blood, either unsorted or a sorted T cell fraction (not recorded which). The chain carries TRBV6-2 or TRBV6-3 and TRBJ2-1; 9 bases map to TRBD2. CDR3 in amino acids: CASSYLREGTGEQFF. In nucleotides, the CDR3 is TGTGCCAGCAGTTATTTGCGGGAGGGGACGGGTGAGCAGTTCTTC.